This T cell receptor (beta chain) appears in the sequencing data of a study of T cell changes during pregnancy in multiple sclerosis. Germline CDR1 and CDR2: SEHNR and FQNEAQ (reference sequence). Trimming removed 5 bases from V and 1 base from J, with 14 bases in between. This CDR3 comprises 15 residues. Sequencing was performed with immunoSEQ multiplex PCR; in TCRdb, only in-frame clones are kept and a portion is missing. The sample has fewer than 85,000 clones; approximately 89% are singletons. Material: peripheral blood, obtained before pregnancy. The rearrangement joins TRBV7-9 to TRBJ1-2; the D gene is possibly TRBD1 (6 bases). The TCR sequence derives from a female donor with multiple sclerosis, enrolled in a pregnancy study. Here the CDR3 reads CASSRPTGINYGYTF. Here the CDR3 DNA reads TGTGCCAGCAGCCGCCCCACAGGGATTAACTATGGCTACACCTTC.